Below are 24 T cell receptor beta chains sequenced from a single sample in a study of blood T cell repertoires in COVID-19. Method: immunoSEQ multiplex PCR; TCRdb's copy keeps in-frame clones and lacks some. The sample holds 60,000 to 75,000 clones; 76% are singletons and the top ten take around 6.4%. The sequenced sample was peripheral blood. The receptor set was obtained from a woman between 45 and 60 years old with active or convalescent COVID-19.

V is TRBV27 and J is TRBJ2-3; D is perhaps TRBD2 (6 bases). This CDR3 has 14 amino acids. Germline values: CDR1 MNHEY, CDR2 SMNVEV (reference sequence). Between the trimmed V and J ends, which lost 2 bases and 4 bases, there was a span of 10 bases. The CDR3: CASSLRPSADTQYF. In DNA, the CDR3 is TGTGCCAGCAGTTTACGCCCTAGCGCAGATACGCAGTATTTT.

This clone was detected only once. This sequence joins TRBV30 and TRBJ2-3, with 8 bases fitting TRBD2. The CDR3 has 15 residues. Trimming took 3 bases from V and 4 from J; bases not matched to a gene: 9. Germline assignment: CDR1 GTSNPN and CDR2 SVGIG (reference sequence). CDR3 protein: CAWSKRAGAADTQYF. The CDR3 region has the DNA TGTGCCTGGAGCAAGAGAGCGGGAGCTGCAGATACGCAGTATTTT.

This clone was counted once. The chain combines TRBV7-9 with TRBJ2-3; D remains unclear. Between the trimmed V and J ends, which lost 5 bases and 4 bases, there was a span of 7 bases. The CDR3 loop spans 12 amino acids. Germline lookup yields CDR1 SEHNR and CDR2 FQNEAQ (reference sequence). The CDR3 nucleotides are TGTGCCAGCAGCCCACTGGCAGATACGCAGTATTTT. Its translation is CASSPLADTQYF.

The rearrangement joins TRBV6-2 or TRBV6-3 to TRBJ1-2, with 8 bases fitting TRBD1. J lost 0 bases, V lost 2 bases, and 5 bases had no gene match. The germline V gene encodes CDR1 MNHEY and CDR2 SVGEGT. The CDR3 runs 16 residues. CDR3 sequence reads: CASSYPDRAANYGYTF. As DNA, the CDR3 is TGTGCCAGCAGTTACCCGGACAGGGCAGCTAACTATGGCTACACCTTC.

This clone showed up just a few times. The chain carries TRBV30 and TRBJ1-2, with TRBD1 identical over 7 bases. The V gene end was trimmed by 1 base and the J gene end by 9 bases; junction bases not matched to a gene: 5. CDR3 length equals 12 residues. Germline V lookup: CDR1 GTSNPN, CDR2 SVGIG (reference sequence). The DNA for the CDR3 is TGTGCCTGGAGTGCACAGGGGCGCAGCTACACCTTC. Its translation: CAWSAQGRSYTF.

The chain employs TRBV11-2 and TRBJ1-6; D may be TRBD1 (5 bases). CDR3 length equals 14 residues. Trimming removed 6 bases at V and 14 bases at J, with 20 bases between. CDR1 is SGHAT and CDR2 is FQNNGV in the germline V gene. CDR3 in amino acids: CASRLLLDSESLHF. The CDR3 DNA follows: TGTGCCAGCAGGTTATTACTCGACAGTGAGTCCCTCCACTTT.

This rearrangement joins TRBV27 to TRBJ2-1; 10 bases match TRBD2. The CDR3 is 18 residues long. CDR1 MNHEY and CDR2 SMNVEV come from the germline V gene (reference sequence). The J segment lost 6 bases and the V segment lost 4 bases, leaving 15 bases of the junction unmatched. CDR3 sequence reads: CASSSFFILAGNSNEQFF. Written as DNA, the CDR3 is TGTGCCAGCAGTTCCTTTTTTATACTAGCGGGAAACTCCAATGAGCAGTTCTTC.

V usage is TRBV5-6 and J usage is TRBJ2-6; D unclear. The germline gives CDR1 SGHDT, CDR2 YYEEEE. V gave up 1 base and J gave up 7 bases, with 9 bases separating them. There are 14 residues in the CDR3. CDR3 nucleotide sequence: TGTGCCAGCAGCTTGCCGCTCGGTGCCAACGTCCTGACTTTC. This codes for CASSLPLGANVLTF.

The chain carries TRBV7-6 and TRBJ1-1; D call uncertain. Germline CDR1 and CDR2: SGHVS and FNYEAQ. The CDR3 has 15 amino acids. The V end was cut by 1 base, the J end by 1 base, with 10 bases between. The CDR3 DNA reads as TGTGCCAGCAGCTTAGGGAGGGTGGGGAACACTGAAGCTTTCTTT. It yields the protein CASSLGRVGNTEAFF.

The chain recombines TRBV18 with TRBJ1-3; D unclear. With 2 bases removed from V and 0 bases from J, the gap between germline ends came to 8 bases. The CDR3 extends over 15 amino acids. CDR1 KGHSH and CDR2 LQKENI come from the germline V gene. The CDR3 here is CASSPSRYSGNTIYF. In DNA, the CDR3 is TGTGCCAGCTCACCATCGAGGTACTCTGGAAACACCATATATTTT. Full variable domain (remainder filled in from reference TRBV18 and TRBJ1-3): NAGVMQNPRHLVRRRGQEARLRCSPMKGHSHVYWYRQLPEEGLKFMVYLQKENIIDESGMPKERFSAEFPKEGPSILRIQQVVRGDSAAYFCASSPSRYSGNTIYFGEGSWLTVV.

The chain recombines TRBV7-9 with TRBJ1-4; D is possibly TRBD1 (6 bases). Germline-derived CDR1 and CDR2 are SEHNR and FQNEAQ (reference sequence). This CDR3 is built from 15 residues. The germline V and J ends were trimmed by 5 bases and 7 bases, with 17 bases remaining between them. The CDR3 loop is CASSVYRDKGEKLFF. The CDR3 DNA sequence: TGTGCCAGCAGCGTATACCGGGACAAAGGTGAAAAACTGTTTTTT.

The chain links TRBV18 to TRBJ1-5; D ambiguous. CDR1 and CDR2 from the germline V gene are KGHSH and LQKENI. CDR3 length equals 13 residues. V was shortened by 3 bases and J by 4 bases, with 7 bases between the two germline ends. This chain's CDR3 is CASSPDTNQPQHF. The DNA of the CDR3 is TGTGCCAGCTCACCCGACACGAATCAGCCCCAGCATTTT.

J is TRBJ1-1 and V is TRBV7-6; the D is unclear. V dropped 5 bases and J dropped 0 bases, with 7 bases sitting between them. Per germline, CDR1 SGHVS and CDR2 FNYEAQ. The CDR3 consists of 13 residues. CDR3: CASSQQMNTEAFF. The DNA of the CDR3 is TGTGCCAGCAGCCAACAAATGAACACTGAAGCTTTCTTT.

The chain employs TRBV5-6 and TRBJ2-3; a weak D match, TRBD1 (6 bases). This CDR3 has 16 amino acids. CDR1 is SGHDT, CDR2 YYEEEE, per germline. The germline V and J ends were trimmed by 2 bases and 3 bases, with 16 bases remaining between them. The CDR3 bases are TGTGCCAGCAGCTTCGTAACAGGGTACCGGACAGATACGCAGTATTTT. It is translated as CASSFVTGYRTDTQYF.

The chain couples TRBV5-1 to TRBJ2-7; the D gene is possibly TRBD1 (5 bases). The V end was cut by 5 bases, the J end by 2 bases, with 17 bases between. The germline V gene encodes CDR1 SGHRS and CDR2 YFSETQ. CDR3 length equals 15 residues. CDR3 amino acids: CASRLDTSAAYEQYF. The CDR3 coding sequence is TGCGCCAGCAGGCTGGACACTTCGGCCGCCTACGAGCAGTACTTC.

The gene calls are TRBV29-1 and TRBJ1-2, with TRBD1 identical over 9 bases. The germline CDR1 and CDR2 sequences are SQVTM and ANQGSEA. The length of the CDR3 is 15 residues. The V and J ends lost 5 bases and 6 bases, in that order; junction bases with no gene match: 13. The CDR3 nucleotides read TGCAGCGTTTTCTCCTTACAGGGGGCGAGGAATGGCTACACCTTC. Protein product: CSVFSLQGARNGYTF. Looking up the rest from reference TRBV29-1 and TRBJ1-2 gives the full variable domain: SAVISQKPSRDICQRGTSLTIQCQVDSQVTMMFWYRQQPGQSLTLIATANQGSEATYESGFVIDKFPISRPNLTFSTLTVSNMSPEDSSIYLCSVFSLQGARNGYTFGSGTRLTVV.

This clone was detected a few times. The V and J genes are TRBV7-9 and TRBJ2-1, with TRBD2 matching 8 bases. Germline V gene lookup returns CDR1 SEHNR and CDR2 FQNEAQ (reference sequence). V trimming: 0 bases; J trimming: 7 bases; junction bases outside the gene matches: 2. This CDR3 is 14 amino acids long. CDR3 DNA sequence: TGTGCCAGCAGCTTAGCCGGGACTAGGAATGAGCAGTTCTTC. It yields the protein CASSLAGTRNEQFF.

Here the CDR3 reads CASSSRSVYEQYF. The CDR3 DNA reads as TGTGCCAGCAGCTCCCGGAGCGTGTACGAGCAGTACTTC. The chain links TRBV7-9 to TRBJ2-7; D gene unclear. In germline, CDR1 is SEHNR, CDR2 FQNEAQ (reference sequence). V was trimmed by 4 bases and J by 4 bases, leaving 11 bases between them. CDR3 length: 13 residues.

This clone appeared a few times. J is TRBJ1-2 and V is TRBV6-5, with 7 positions matching TRBD1. The CDR3 is 14 amino acids. Germline V gives CDR1 MNHEY, CDR2 SVGAGI. The junction had 7 bases not matched to a gene; V was cut back by 5 bases and J by 4 bases. DNA of the CDR3: TGTGCCAGCAGTACTACAGGGGCCGTCTATGGCTACACCTTC. Translating gives CASSTTGAVYGYTF.

The chain is built from TRBV23-1 and TRBJ2-3, with 13 bases identical to TRBD2. TRBV23-1 is assigned to the ORF class and has an uncertain function. With 4 bases clipped from V and 2 bases from J, the junction kept 12 bases outside the gene matches. The CDR3 is 19 residues long. CDR3: CASSRQGLAGPYPTDTQYF. CDR3 DNA: TGCGCCAGCAGTCGACAGGGACTAGCGGGACCATACCCCACAGATACGCAGTATTTT.

V usage is TRBV11-3 and J usage is TRBJ2-3; TRBD2 agrees at 10 bases. The J segment lost 0 bases and the V segment lost 5 bases, leaving 5 bases of the junction unmatched. This CDR3 contains 16 residues. In germline, CDR1 is SGHNT, CDR2 YENEEA. The CDR3 DNA sequence: TGTGCCAGCAGCCCCGGACTAGCGGTTAGCACAGATACGCAGTATTTT. This sequence encodes CASSPGLAVSTDTQYF.

This clone was detected only a few times. The CDR3 DNA is TGTGCCAGCAGCCCGAGAGCGGGAGAGACCTACAATGAGCAGTTCTTC. Its protein is CASSPRAGETYNEQFF. This chain connects TRBV4-2 to TRBJ2-1, with 8 positions matching TRBD2. Germline lookup yields CDR1 LGHNA and CDR2 YNFKEQ. The CDR3 runs to 16 residues. The J segment lost 2 bases and the V segment lost 4 bases, leaving 7 bases of the junction unmatched.

V and J are TRBV4-1 and TRBJ1-1, with 8 bases identical to TRBD1. CDR1 is MGHRA and CDR2 is YSYEKL in the germline V gene. V dropped 4 bases and J dropped 0; count of bases not matched to a gene: 7. The CDR3 sequence is 16 residues long. CDR3 protein: CASSPGQVVMNTEAFF. The CDR3 coding sequence is TGCGCCAGCAGCCCGGGACAGGTAGTTATGAACACTGAAGCTTTCTTT.

A few counts support this clone. The chain has TRBV29-1 and TRBJ2-1; D is possibly TRBD1 (7 bases). Per germline, CDR1 SQVTM and CDR2 ANQGSEA. The CDR3 sequence is 12 residues long. V lost 7 bases, J lost 5 bases, and 12 bases lay in between. CDR3 sequence (DNA): TGCAGCGCCGGAGGGGGCAACAATGAGCAGTTCTTC. Protein sequence: CSAGGGNNEQFF.